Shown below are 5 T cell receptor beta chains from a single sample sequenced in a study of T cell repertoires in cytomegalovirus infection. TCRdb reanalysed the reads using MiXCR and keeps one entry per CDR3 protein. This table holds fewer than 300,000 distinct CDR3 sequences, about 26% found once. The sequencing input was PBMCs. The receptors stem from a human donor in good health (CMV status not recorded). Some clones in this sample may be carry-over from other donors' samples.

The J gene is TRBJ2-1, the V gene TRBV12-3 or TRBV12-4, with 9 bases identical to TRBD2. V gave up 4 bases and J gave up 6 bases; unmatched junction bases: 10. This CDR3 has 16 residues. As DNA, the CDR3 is TGTGCCAGCAGTTCGAGAGCCGGGACTAGCAGCAATGAGCAGTTCTTC. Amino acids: CASSSRAGTSSNEQFF.

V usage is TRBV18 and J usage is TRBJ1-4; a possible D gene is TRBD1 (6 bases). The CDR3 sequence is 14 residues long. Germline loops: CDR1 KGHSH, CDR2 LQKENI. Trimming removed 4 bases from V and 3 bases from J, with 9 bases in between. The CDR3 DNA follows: TGTGCCAGCTCACTGGACAGCTCTAATGAAAAACTGTTTTTT. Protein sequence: CASSLDSSNEKLFF.

CDR3 amino acids: CASSFPGLATYEQYF. DNA of the CDR3: TGTGCCAGCAGCTTTCCGGGACTAGCGACCTACGAGCAGTACTTC. This chain uses TRBV11-2 with TRBJ2-7; 10 bases are shared with TRBD2. Looked up from germline, CDR1 is SGHAT and CDR2 is FQNNGV. After removal of 3 bases from V and 2 bases from J, the junction contained 4 bases not matched to a gene. CDR3 length: 15 amino acids.

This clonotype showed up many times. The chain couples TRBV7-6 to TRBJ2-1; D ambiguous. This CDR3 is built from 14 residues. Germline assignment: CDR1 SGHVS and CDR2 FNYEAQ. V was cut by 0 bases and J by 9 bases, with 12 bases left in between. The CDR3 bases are TGTGCCAGCAGCTTAGCGTGGGCCAACAGTGAGCAGTTCTTC. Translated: CASSLAWANSEQFF.

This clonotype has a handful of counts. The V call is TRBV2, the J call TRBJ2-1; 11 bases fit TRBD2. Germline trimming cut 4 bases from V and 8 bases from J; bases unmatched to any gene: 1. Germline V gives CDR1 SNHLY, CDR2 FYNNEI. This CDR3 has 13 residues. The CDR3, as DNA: TGTGCCAGCAGTGTAGCGGGGGGGTATGAGCAGTTCTTC. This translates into CASSVAGGYEQFF.